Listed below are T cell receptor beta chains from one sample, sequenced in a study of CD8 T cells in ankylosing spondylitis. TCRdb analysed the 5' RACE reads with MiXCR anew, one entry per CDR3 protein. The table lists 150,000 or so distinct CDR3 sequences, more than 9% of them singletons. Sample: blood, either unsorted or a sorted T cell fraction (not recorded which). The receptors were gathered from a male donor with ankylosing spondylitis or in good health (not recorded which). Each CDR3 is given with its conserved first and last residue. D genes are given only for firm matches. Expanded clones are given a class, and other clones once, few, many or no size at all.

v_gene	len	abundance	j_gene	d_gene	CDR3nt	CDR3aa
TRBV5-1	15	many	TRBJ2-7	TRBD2	TGCGCCAGCAGCTTAACTAGCGGGAGGCCGTTGGAGCAGTACTTC	CASSLTSGRPLEQYF
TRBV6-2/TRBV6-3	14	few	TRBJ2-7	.	TGTGCCAGCAGTTCCCCGGGCCCGCCAGGCGGGCAGTACTTC	CASSSPGPPGGQYF
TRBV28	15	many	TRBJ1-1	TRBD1	TGTGCCAGCAGCCTTACCAGGGGGGTCGGAACTGAAGCTTTCTTT	CASSLTRGVGTEAFF
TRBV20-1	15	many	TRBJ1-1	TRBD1	TGCAGTGCTCTCCCCCCACAGGGGATGGGGACTGAAGCTTTCTTT	CSALPPQGMGTEAFF
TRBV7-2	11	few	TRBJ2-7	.	TGTGCCAGCAGCTTCGAGCTCAGGCAGTACTTC	CASSFELRQYF
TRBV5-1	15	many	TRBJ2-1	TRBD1	TGCGCCAGCAGCTTGGATGGACAGGGTCACAATGAGCAGTTCTTC	CASSLDGQGHNEQFF
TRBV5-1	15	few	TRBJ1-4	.	TGCGCCAGCAGCTTCCTGGACAATGGGGATGAAAAACTGTTTTTT	CASSFLDNGDEKLFF
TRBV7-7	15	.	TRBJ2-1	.	TGTGCCAGCAGCCCGCGGAGTGCTAGCAGTGGTGAGCAGTTCTTC	CASSPRSASSGEQFF
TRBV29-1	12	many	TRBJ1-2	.	TGCAGCGTGCGACCTACCGGTTATGGCTACACCTTC	CSVRPTGYGYTF
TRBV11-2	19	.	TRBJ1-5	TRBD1	TGTGCCAGCAGCCCTGTTGGGCAGGGGGGTTCGAGCACCAATCAGCCCCAGCATTTT	CASSPVGQGGSSTNQPQHF
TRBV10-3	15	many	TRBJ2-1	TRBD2	TGTGCCATCAGTGGGAATCTAGCGGGGGAGGATGAGCAGTTCTTC	CAISGNLAGEDEQFF
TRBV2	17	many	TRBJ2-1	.	TGTGCCAGCAGTGAAGTACTTGTCGGTTCGGGGGTCAATGAGCAGTTCTTC	CASSEVLVGSGVNEQFF
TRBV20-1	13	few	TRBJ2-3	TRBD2	TGCAGTGCCGCAGCGGGGGGTGCAGATACGCAGTATTTT	CSAAAGGADTQYF
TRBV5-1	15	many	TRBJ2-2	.	TGCGCCAGCAGCTTGGAAGGGGTGGCAACCGGGGAGCTGTTTTTT	CASSLEGVATGELFF
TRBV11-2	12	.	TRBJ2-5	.	TGTGCCAGCAGCTTATTTGAAGAGACCCAGTACTTC	CASSLFEETQYF
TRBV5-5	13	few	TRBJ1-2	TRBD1	TGTGCCAGCAGCGTCGACAGGGCCAGGGGCTACACCTTC	CASSVDRARGYTF
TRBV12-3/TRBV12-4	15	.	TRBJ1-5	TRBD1	TGTGCCAGCACCTTAAGTACAGGGGACGGCCAGCCCCAGCATTTT	CASTLSTGDGQPQHF
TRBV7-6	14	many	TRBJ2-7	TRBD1	TGTGCCAGCAGCCTCGATCCGACAGGGGGCGAGCAGTACTTC	CASSLDPTGGEQYF
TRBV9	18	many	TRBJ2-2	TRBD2	TGTGCCAGCAGCGTAGTCCCCATAGCGGGAGGGAACACCGGGGAGCTGTTTTTT	CASSVVPIAGGNTGELFF
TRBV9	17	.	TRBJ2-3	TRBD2	TGTGCCAGCAGCGTAGAGGCTAGCGGGGGGGACACAGATACGCAGTATTTT	CASSVEASGGDTDTQYF
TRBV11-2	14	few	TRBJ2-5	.	TGTGCCAGCAGCTTAGGGGTTAGCCAAGAGACCCAGTACTTC	CASSLGVSQETQYF
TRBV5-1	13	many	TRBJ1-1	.	TGCGCCAGCAGCTTGTCCGAGGGTCCTGAAGCTTTCTTT	CASSLSEGPEAFF
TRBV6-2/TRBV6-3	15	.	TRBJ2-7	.	TGTGCCAGCAGTTACTCTAGCGCCCTTTATTTCGAGCAGTACTTC	CASSYSSALYFEQYF
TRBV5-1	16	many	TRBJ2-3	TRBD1	TGCGCCAGCAGCCACCCGGGACAGGGAGCGACAGATACGCAGTATTTT	CASSHPGQGATDTQYF
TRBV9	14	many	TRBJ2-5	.	TGTGCCAGCAGCGTACGAGTGGGCGGAGAGACCCAGTACTTC	CASSVRVGGETQYF
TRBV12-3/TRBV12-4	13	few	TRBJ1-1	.	TGTGCCAGCAGCCTACATTTGAACACTGAAGCTTTCTTT	CASSLHLNTEAFF
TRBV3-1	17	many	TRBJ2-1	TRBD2	TGTGCCAGCAGCCTCCCCCGTATTAGCGGGAGACCCAATGAGCAGTTCTTC	CASSLPRISGRPNEQFF
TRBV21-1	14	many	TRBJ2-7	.	TGTGCCAGCAGCAAAGGGGGTCGACCCTACGAGCAGTACTTC	CASSKGGRPYEQYF
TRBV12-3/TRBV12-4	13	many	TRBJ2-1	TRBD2	TGTGCCAGCAGTCCCTCATCTAGCGGGCGCCAGTTCTTC	CASSPSSSGRQFF
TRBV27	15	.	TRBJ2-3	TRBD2	TGTGCCAACAGTCCCGGGACTAGCGGGAAAGATACGCAGTATTTT	CANSPGTSGKDTQYF
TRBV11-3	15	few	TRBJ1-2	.	TGTGCCAGCTCGGGGGGGGCAGGAGCTAACTATGGCTACACCTTC	CASSGGAGANYGYTF
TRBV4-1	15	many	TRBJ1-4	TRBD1	TGCGCCAGCAGCCAAGATTATGGGACAGACCCTCGACTGTTTTTT	CASSQDYGTDPRLFF
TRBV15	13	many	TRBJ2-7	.	TGTGCCACCAGCAGAGACTTTAGCTCCGAGCAGTACTTC	CATSRDFSSEQYF
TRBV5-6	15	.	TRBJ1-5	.	TGTGCCAGCAGCTTGTGGGGTAACGGGCGACAGCCCCAGCATTTT	CASSLWGNGRQPQHF
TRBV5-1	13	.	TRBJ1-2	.	TGCGCCAGCATGATAGGCCCCGTCCGGGGCTACACCTTC	CASMIGPVRGYTF
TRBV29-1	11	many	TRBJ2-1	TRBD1	TGCCTGACAGGGGCAGGCAATGAGCAGTTCTTC	CLTGAGNEQFF
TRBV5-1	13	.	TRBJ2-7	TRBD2	TGCGCCAGCAGTCTAGCGGGAGCCCACGAGCAGTACTTC	CASSLAGAHEQYF
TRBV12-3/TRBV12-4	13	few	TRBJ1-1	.	TGTGCCAGCAGTTTGGCTGAGGACACTGAAGCTTTCTTT	CASSLAEDTEAFF
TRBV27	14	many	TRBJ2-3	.	TGTGCCAGCAGTTTCTTGACAGGCACAGATACGCAGTATTTT	CASSFLTGTDTQYF
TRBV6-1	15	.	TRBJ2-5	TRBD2	TGTGCCAGCAGCCGACTAGCGGGGGCTTCAGAGACCCAGTACTTC	CASSRLAGASETQYF
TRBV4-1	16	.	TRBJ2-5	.	TGCGCCAGCAGCCAAGAGCAGATTGGGAACCAAGAGACCCAGTACTTC	CASSQEQIGNQETQYF
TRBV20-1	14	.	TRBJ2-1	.	TGCAGTGCTAGAGATTTTGGGACTCGCCCTATCCAGTTCTTC	CSARDFGTRPIQFF
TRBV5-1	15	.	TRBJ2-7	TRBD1	TGCGCCAGCAGCCAGGGCCGGGACAGGGGTGCCGAGCAGTACTTC	CASSQGRDRGAEQYF
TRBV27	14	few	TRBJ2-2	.	TGTGCCAGCAGTTTAATTCGGGGCACCGGGGAGCTGTTTTTT	CASSLIRGTGELFF
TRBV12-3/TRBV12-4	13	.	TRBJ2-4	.	TGTGCCAGCAGTCCGCAGGGAGCGAGGATTCAGTACTTC	CASSPQGARIQYF
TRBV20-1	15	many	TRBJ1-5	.	TGCAGTGCTAGAGAGGGCCGGGCCGTCAATCAGCCCCAGCATTTT	CSAREGRAVNQPQHF
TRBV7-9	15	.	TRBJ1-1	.	TGTGCCAGCAGCTTAAATGGATCACCGAACACTGAAGCTTTCTTT	CASSLNGSPNTEAFF
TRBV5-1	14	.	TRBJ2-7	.	TGCGCCAGCAGCTTGGGACGCAGCAACTACGAGCAGTACTTC	CASSLGRSNYEQYF
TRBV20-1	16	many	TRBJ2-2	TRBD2	TGCAGTGCAAAGACTAGCGGGGCGCCAAACACCGGGGAGCTGTTTTTT	CSAKTSGAPNTGELFF
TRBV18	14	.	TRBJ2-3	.	TGTGCCAGCTCACCACTGATTAGCACAGATACGCAGTATTTT	CASSPLISTDTQYF
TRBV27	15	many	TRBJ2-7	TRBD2	TGTGCCAGCAGTCCGCGAGGACTAGCGAGGGACGAGCAGTACTTC	CASSPRGLARDEQYF
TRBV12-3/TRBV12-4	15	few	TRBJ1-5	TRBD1	TGTGCCAGCAGAAGGGGGACAGAGAGCAATCAGCCCCAGCATTTT	CASRRGTESNQPQHF
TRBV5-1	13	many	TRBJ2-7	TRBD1	TGCGCCAGCACCCGGGACAGCCATTACGAGCAGTACTTC	CASTRDSHYEQYF
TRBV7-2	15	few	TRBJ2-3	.	TGTGCCAGCAGCGTCAGGTCTAGCGGCACAGATACGCAGTATTTT	CASSVRSSGTDTQYF
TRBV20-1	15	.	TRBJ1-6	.	TGCAGTGCTAGGACTGACGGGACACTTAATTCACCCCTCCACTTT	CSARTDGTLNSPLHF